One sample yielded the 18 T cell receptor beta chains listed below, sequenced in a study of CD8+CD57+ T cells in acquired aplastic anemia. The use of genomic DNA as template underpinned the TCR beta VDJ and CDR3 profiling. From the reads, TCRdb called clonotypes with MiXCR, one entry per CDR3 protein. There are roughly 120,000 distinct CDR3 sequences in the sample; roughly 55% occur only once, and under 35% lies in the top ten. For sequencing, patients were chosen who had shown expansion of CD8+CD57+ cells by flow cytometry. Specimen: sorted CD4+, CD8+, or CD8+CD57+ T cells (not recorded which) from PBMCs. Every receptor here comes from a human donor with aplastic anemia.

In regard to this clonotype: Here the CDR3 omits its conserved ending phenylalanine or tryptophan, so a read error is the likely source. This chain uses TRBV7-2 with TRBJ2-7; TRBD2 aligns across 8 bases. Germline-derived CDR1 and CDR2 are SGHTA and FQGNSA. Trimming at V came to 6 bases and at J to 0 bases, leaving 7 bases not matched to a gene. The CDR3 spans 15 residues. This CDR3 is CASRLASGPSYEQYL. As DNA, the CDR3 is TGTGCCAGCAGGCTGGCTAGCGGGCCCTCCTACGAGCAGTACCTC.

On this clonotype: It is likely a read error, because the conserved phenylalanine at the end of the CDR3 is missing. V usage is TRBV5-1 and J usage is TRBJ2-7, with a tentative D call TRBD2 (6 bases). This CDR3 spans 14 amino acids. V was shortened by 1 base and J by 2 bases, with 10 bases between the two germline ends. Germline CDR1 and CDR2: SGHRS and YFSETQ. The CDR3 DNA reads as TGCGCCAGCAGCTTGTGGGGGGTCGCCTACGAGCAGTACCTC. Its translation: CASSLWGVAYEQYL.

Comment on this clonotype: A read error may account for a junction end that differs from germline. V gene TRBV2 combines with J gene TRBJ1-1, with D unclear. This CDR3 contains 17 residues. Germline values: CDR1 SNHLY, CDR2 FYNNEI. In DNA form, the CDR3 reads TGTGCCAGCAGTGAAGCTCACGGGCGAGTAATGAACACTGAAGCTTACTTT. It codes for CASSEAHGRVMNTEAYF.

This clonotype was detected many times. The chain joins TRBV7-6 to TRBJ2-7, with 7 nucleotides matching TRBD1. The CDR3 spans 14 residues. Germline CDR1 SGHVS, CDR2 FNYEAQ. Losses at the gene ends were 5 bases for V and 5 bases for J; bases not matched to a gene: 9. The CDR3 DNA reads TGTGCCAGCAGCCTAACAGGGGAGAGGGACGAGCAGTACTTC. This encodes CASSLTGERDEQYF.

The chain employs TRBV25-1 and TRBJ1-4; maybe TRBD1 (6 bases). V lost 6 bases to trimming and J lost 7 bases, with 18 bases between them. Germline values: CDR1 MGHDK, CDR2 SYGVNS. This CDR3 region has 15 residues. In nucleotides, the CDR3 is TGTGCCAGCAGGCATCCAGGGGTTCTTCGTGAAAAACTGTTTTTT. This translates into CASRHPGVLREKLFF. Using reference TRBV25-1 and TRBJ1-4 for the parts outside the CDR3, the full variable domain is EADIYQTPRYLVIGTGKKITLECSQTMGHDKMYWYQQDPGMELHLIHYSYGVNSTEKGDLSSESTVSRIRTEHFPLTLESARPSHTSQYLCASRHPGVLREKLFFGSGTQLSVL.

This chain uses TRBV5-4 with TRBJ2-7, with 12 bases lining up with TRBD1. CDR3 size: 13 residues. Germline lookup yields CDR1 SGHNT and CDR2 YYREEE (reference sequence). Losses at the gene ends were 4 bases for V and 6 bases for J; bases not matched to a gene: 2. CDR3 loop: CASSRDRGREQYF. The CDR3 nucleotides are TGTGCCAGCAGCCGGGACAGGGGGCGCGAGCAGTACTTC. Variable domain in full (rest from reference TRBV5-4 and TRBJ2-7): ETGVTQSPTHLIKTRGQQVTLRCSSQSGHNTVSWYQQALGQGPQFIFQYYREEENGRGNFPPRFSGLQFPNYSSELNVNALELDDSALYLCASSRDRGREQYFGPGTRLTVT.

The V and J genes are TRBV7-2 and TRBJ1-2, with D tentatively TRBD1 (5 bases). V was clipped by 5 bases and J by 4 bases, with 11 bases between them. The CDR3 is made up of 13 amino acids. The V gene's germline CDR1 is SGHTA and CDR2 FQGNSA. The CDR3 DNA reads TGTGCCAGCAGCCCGGACATTACCTATGGCTACACCTTC. This sequence encodes CASSPDITYGYTF.

The chain has TRBV19 and TRBJ2-1; D is uncertain. Germline CDR1 is LNHDA and CDR2 is SQIVND (reference sequence). V lost 0 bases to trimming and J lost 9 bases, with 0 bases between them. CDR3 length equals 10 residues. Here the CDR3 DNA reads TGTGCCAGTAGTATAGATGAGCAGTTCTTC. It codes for CASSIDEQFF.

This clonotype occurred once. The gene calls are TRBV5-1 and TRBJ2-5; a weak D match, TRBD1 (5 bases). Germline V gives CDR1 SGHRS, CDR2 YFSETQ. The V end was cut by 0 bases, the J end by 5 bases, with 14 bases between. The CDR3 covers 15 residues. CDR3 in amino acids: CASSLDTGRQETQYF. Written as DNA, the CDR3 is TGCGCCAGCAGCTTGGATACAGGACGCCAGGAGACCCAGTACTTC. Full variable domain (rest looked up from reference TRBV5-1 and TRBJ2-5): KAGVTQTPRYLIKTRGQQVTLSCSPISGHRSVSWYQQTPGQGLQFLFEYFSETQRNKGNFPGRFSGRQFSNSRSEMNVSTLELGDSALYLCASSLDTGRQETQYFGPGTRLLVL.

In its sample, this clonotype was seen once. The chain joins TRBV7-6 to TRBJ2-1, with a possible D match to TRBD2 (5 bases). CDR1 is SGHVS, CDR2 FNYEAQ, per germline. Trimming removed 5 bases at V and 6 bases at J, with 14 bases between. The CDR3 totals 14 residues. The CDR3 spells CASSRGGASNEQFF. CDR3 DNA: TGTGCCAGCAGCCGTGGAGGTGCAAGCAATGAGCAGTTCTTC.

The CDR3 sequence: CASSLATGTVKETQYF. CDR3 coding DNA: TGTGCCAGCAGCTTAGCCACAGGGACTGTCAAAGAGACCCAGTACTTC. The chain links TRBV11-3 to TRBJ2-5; D could derive from TRBD1 or TRBD2 (6 bases each). The CDR3 length is 16 residues. From germline, CDR1 is SGHNT and CDR2 YENEEA. V was cut by 1 base and J by 3 bases, with 15 bases left in between.

This clonotype has more than one count but fewer than ten. The gene calls are TRBV2 and TRBJ2-2, with a weak D call TRBD1 (5 bases). Germline V gives CDR1 SNHLY, CDR2 FYNNEI. With 8 bases removed from V and 8 bases from J, the gap between germline ends came to 15 bases. CDR3 size: 13 residues. The CDR3 region is CASAQGFAGELFF. CDR3 DNA: TGTGCCAGCGCGCAGGGATTTGCTGGGGAGCTGTTTTTT.

The genes are TRBV10-1 and TRBJ1-2; 8 nucleotides agree with TRBD1. CDR1 is WNHNN and CDR2 is SYGVQD in the germline V gene (reference sequence). V lost 0 bases, J lost 9 bases, and 3 bases stayed unmatched. The CDR3 runs to 13 residues. The CDR3 bases are TGCGCCAGCAGTGAGTCGCAGGGGGCAAGCTACACCTTC. Its protein is CASSESQGASYTF.

The V call is TRBV6-5, the J call TRBJ2-3; D might be TRBD1 or TRBD2, each matching 5 bases. Germline values: CDR1 MNHEY, CDR2 SVGAGI. CDR3 length equals 15 residues. Trimming removed 0 bases from V and 0 bases from J, with 7 bases in between. CDR3 residues: CASSYSWGSTDTQYF. The CDR3 DNA follows: TGTGCCAGCAGTTACTCGTGGGGGAGCACAGATACGCAGTATTTT.

This clonotype was observed a few times. The genes are TRBV29-1 and TRBJ1-1; unclear D gene. V shed 7 bases and J shed 6 bases, with 12 bases lying between them. CDR3 length: 11 amino acids. CDR1 is SQVTM, CDR2 ANQGSEA, per germline. The CDR3 DNA sequence: TGCAGCGCGTACGTTAGCGCTGAAGCTTTCTTT. Amino acid sequence: CSAYVSAEAFF.

This chain links TRBV19 with TRBJ1-5, with 10 bases aligning to TRBD1. The length of the CDR3 is 15 residues. V was clipped by 2 bases and J by 5 bases; unmatched bases: 3. The germline CDR1 and CDR2 sequences are LNHDA and SQIVND (reference sequence). DNA of the CDR3: TGTGCCAGTAGTATAAGGGACAGGGGTGATCAGCCCCAGCATTTT. This sequence encodes CASSIRDRGDQPQHF.

This clonotype was recorded a few times. V gene TRBV10-3 combines with J gene TRBJ2-3; 9 bases are shared with TRBD2. CDR1 and CDR2 (germline): ENHRY, SYGVKD. Unmatched junction bases numbered 4, after V lost 2 bases and J lost 4 bases. The CDR3 is 15 amino acids. The CDR3, as DNA: TGTGCCATCAGTGAGGCTAGCGGGGTGGCAGATACGCAGTATTTT. Translated, it gives CAISEASGVADTQYF.

About this clonotype itself: With a much larger clone just one base away, this may be a read error. The CDR3 is CASSLGAQGNKPQHF. CDR3 DNA sequence: TGTGCCAGCAGCTTGGGAGCGCAAGGCAATAAGCCCCAGCATTTT. This rearrangement joins TRBV5-6 to TRBJ1-5; the D is unclear. The CDR3 extends over 15 amino acids. Germline V lookup: CDR1 SGHDT, CDR2 YYEEEE.